Below are 18 T cell receptor beta chains sequenced from a single sample in a study of T cell responses to AZD1222 COVID-19 vaccine (dated by TCRdb to the early 2020s). The library was generated by the immunoSEQ multiplex PCR assay. The clones in this table, taken by TCRdb from immuneACCESS, are in-frame only. Not every clone is retained; where verified, under half of the shortfall comes from an unresolved V gene, and the cause of the rest is unknown. A total of tens of thousands of clones appear in this sample, more than 75% of them only once. About 3% of the sample is held by the ten biggest clonotypes. The sample's time point label, decoded: baseline before first vaccination. Here the sequenced sample was peripheral blood, taken on day 0 of AZD1222 vaccination. These receptors originate from an adult in good health.

This sequence joins TRBV5-1 and TRBJ1-4; TRBD1 aligns across 7 bases. CDR3 size: 16 residues. Germline V CDR1 and CDR2: SGHRS, YFSETQ. J gave up 8 bases and V 0 bases, and 10 bases lay outside the gene matches. The CDR3 spells CASSLEQEGAGEKLFF. The CDR3 DNA reads as TGCGCCAGCAGCTTGGAACAGGAGGGGGCAGGGGAAAAACTGTTTTTT.

In nucleotides, the CDR3 is TGTGCCAGCAGCAAGGGGGAGCGGGATGAGAAAGAGCAGTACTTC. Translation gives CASSKGERDEKEQYF. The chain joins TRBV21-1 to TRBJ2-7; the listed D gene, TRBD2, was not tested against the DNA. TRBV21-1 is a recognized pseudogene. This CDR3 comprises 15 residues.

This chain links TRBV27 with TRBJ2-2; D may be TRBD1 or TRBD2 (5 bases each). The CDR3 has 14 residues. Trimming took off 9 bases at V and 0 bases at J, with 11 bases between the two ends. CDR1 is MNHEY, CDR2 SMNVEV, per germline (reference sequence). The CDR3 loop reads CASAWDPNTGELFF. The CDR3 bases are TGTGCCAGTGCGTGGGACCCGAACACCGGGGAGCTGTTTTTT.

This clone was counted a few times. The chain joins TRBV19 to TRBJ1-5; D call uncertain. V was clipped by 6 bases and J by 2 bases, with 11 bases between them. Per germline, CDR1 LNHDA and CDR2 SQIVND (reference sequence). This CDR3 has 14 amino acids. The CDR3 bases are TGTGCCAGTAGCCCCTGGACGGGCAATCAGCCCCAGCATTTT. Amino acid sequence: CASSPWTGNQPQHF.

The chain uses TRBV11-2 and TRBJ2-1; the match to TRBD1 covers 8 bases. The V gene's germline CDR1 is SGHAT and CDR2 FQNNGV. The CDR3 loop spans 15 amino acids. V shed 1 base, J shed 7 bases, and the junction held 6 bases outside the gene matches. CDR3 residues: CASSLAQGAPNEQFF. Here the CDR3 DNA reads TGTGCCAGCAGCTTAGCCCAGGGGGCGCCGAATGAGCAGTTCTTC.

The CDR3 nucleotides read TGCAGCGTTGACCTGGCAACCCGGACAGGGGCTAACACTGAAGCTTTCTTT. The encoded protein is CSVDLATRTGANTEAFF. The genes are TRBV29-1 and TRBJ1-1, with 9 bases identical to TRBD1. CDR1 SQVTM and CDR2 ANQGSEA come from the germline V gene. The CDR3 has 17 amino acids. V lost 3 bases to trimming and J lost 2 bases; unmatched junction nucleotides: 13.

The genes are TRBV11-2 and TRBJ1-3; a possible D gene is TRBD1 (6 bases). CDR3 size: 15 residues. The V end was cut by 5 bases, the J end by 0 bases, with 11 bases between. Germline V gene data show CDR1 as SGHAT and CDR2 as FQNNGV. The CDR3 is CASSLQGYSGNTIYF. In DNA form, the CDR3 reads TGTGCCAGCAGCCTACAGGGCTACTCTGGAAACACCATATATTTT. Based on the CDR3 plus reference TRBV11-2 and TRBJ1-3, the full variable domain is EAGVAQSPRYKIIEKRQSVAFWCNPISGHATLYWYQQILGQGPKLLIQFQNNGVVDDSQLPKDRFSAERLKGVDSTLKIQPAKLEDSAVYLCASSLQGYSGNTIYFGEGSWLTVV.

V is TRBV19 and J is TRBJ1-1; D ambiguous. The CDR3 is made up of 16 amino acids. Germline CDR1 and CDR2: LNHDA and SQIVND (reference sequence). V was trimmed by 0 bases and J by 0 bases, leaving 11 bases between them. CDR3 bases: TGTGCCAGTAGTATAGATCTACGGGATTTGAACACTGAAGCTTTCTTT. This gives the protein CASSIDLRDLNTEAFF.

This clone was found once. The chain employs TRBV7-9 and TRBJ1-1; TRBD1 matches 11 bases. The CDR3 is 18 residues long. Looked up from germline, CDR1 is SEHNR and CDR2 is FQNEAQ (reference sequence). With 4 bases clipped from V and 3 bases from J, the junction kept 13 bases outside the gene matches. The CDR3, as DNA: TGTGCCAGCAGCTCCACCCGGGGGGCGGGACAGGGGGACACTGAAGCTTTCTTT. The encoded protein is CASSSTRGAGQGDTEAFF.

This clone has just one count. This chain joins TRBV28 and TRBJ1-5; the D is unclear. The germline V and J ends were trimmed by 4 bases and 4 bases, with 8 bases remaining between them. Germline V gene lookup returns CDR1 MDHEN and CDR2 SYDVKM. CDR3 length: 13 amino acids. CDR3 sequence (DNA): TGTGCCAGCAGTTCCAAATTTAATCAGCCCCAGCATTTT. Amino acid sequence: CASSSKFNQPQHF.

V is TRBV27 and J is TRBJ2-7; 9 positions agree with TRBD2. The germline gives CDR1 MNHEY, CDR2 SMNVEV (reference sequence). This CDR3 is 16 amino acids long. Unmatched junction bases numbered 9, after V lost 6 bases and J lost 0 bases. The CDR3 nucleotides are TGTGCCAGCAGGCGGGGACCGACTAGCGGCTCCTACGAGCAGTACTTC. It encodes CASRRGPTSGSYEQYF.

In regard to this clone: At one end, the junction sequence differs from germline, possibly due to a read error. In nucleotides, the CDR3 is TGTGCCACCAGTAATTTATGGGATGAGCAGTTCTTC. This gives the protein CATSNLWDEQFF. This chain uses TRBV24-1 with TRBJ2-1; D remains ambiguous. CDR3 length: 12 amino acids. Germline V gives CDR1 KGHDR, CDR2 SFDVKD.

CDR3 nucleotide sequence: TGTGCCAGCAGCCCCGGACAGGAAAGCACTGAAGCTTTCTTT. Translation: CASSPGQESTEAFF. V and J are TRBV6-4 and TRBJ1-1, with TRBD1 matching 7 bases. V was pared by 6 bases and J by 4 bases, with 8 bases of the junction left unmatched. This CDR3 region has 14 residues. Germline CDR1 MRHNA, CDR2 SNTAGT.

This sequence joins TRBV27 and TRBJ2-5; D might be TRBD1 or TRBD2, each matching 7 bases. Trimming cost V 5 bases and J 5 bases, with 12 bases left between them. The CDR3 extends over 13 amino acids. Germline lookup yields CDR1 MNHEY and CDR2 SMNVEV (reference sequence). The CDR3 sequence: CASSHRGGETQYF. DNA for the CDR3: TGTGCCAGCAGTCACAGGGGAGGGGAGACCCAGTACTTC.

V usage is TRBV30 and J usage is TRBJ1-5; D is perhaps TRBD1 (5 bases). The CDR3 sequence is 13 residues long. In germline, CDR1 is GTSNPN, CDR2 SVGIG (reference sequence). V was pared by 2 bases and J by 9 bases, with 14 bases between. In DNA, the CDR3 is TGTGCCTGGAGTAGGGGAGCGGGGTGGCCCCAGCATTTT. As protein: CAWSRGAGWPQHF.

J is TRBJ1-5 and V is TRBV7-2; 7 nucleotides align to TRBD1. V lost 4 bases, J lost 7 bases, and 10 bases stayed unmatched. This CDR3 has 15 amino acids. From germline, CDR1 is SGHTA and CDR2 FQGNSA. CDR3 region: CASSSGGLARQPQHF. CDR3 nucleotides: TGTGCCAGCAGCTCAGGGGGGCTCGCGCGCCAGCCCCAGCATTTT.

This chain uses TRBV3-1 (or the pseudogene TRBV3-2) with TRBJ2-5; D not certain. Germline loops: CDR1 LGHDT, CDR2 YNNKEL (reference sequence). The V end was cut by 1 base, the J end by 4 bases, with 10 bases between. The CDR3 runs 14 residues. The CDR3: CASSQAGSRETQYF. The CDR3 nucleotides are TGTGCCAGCAGCCAAGCCGGCAGTCGAGAGACCCAGTACTTC.

This chain connects TRBV11-2 to TRBJ2-6, with 12 nucleotides matching TRBD1. The V gene's germline CDR1 is SGHAT and CDR2 FQNNGV. V lost 5 bases and J lost 2; bases outside the gene matches: 7. This CDR3 region has 18 residues. CDR3 in amino acids: CASSLGTGGVAGANVLTF. The CDR3 DNA follows: TGTGCCAGCAGCCTGGGGACAGGGGGCGTAGCTGGGGCCAACGTCCTGACTTTC.